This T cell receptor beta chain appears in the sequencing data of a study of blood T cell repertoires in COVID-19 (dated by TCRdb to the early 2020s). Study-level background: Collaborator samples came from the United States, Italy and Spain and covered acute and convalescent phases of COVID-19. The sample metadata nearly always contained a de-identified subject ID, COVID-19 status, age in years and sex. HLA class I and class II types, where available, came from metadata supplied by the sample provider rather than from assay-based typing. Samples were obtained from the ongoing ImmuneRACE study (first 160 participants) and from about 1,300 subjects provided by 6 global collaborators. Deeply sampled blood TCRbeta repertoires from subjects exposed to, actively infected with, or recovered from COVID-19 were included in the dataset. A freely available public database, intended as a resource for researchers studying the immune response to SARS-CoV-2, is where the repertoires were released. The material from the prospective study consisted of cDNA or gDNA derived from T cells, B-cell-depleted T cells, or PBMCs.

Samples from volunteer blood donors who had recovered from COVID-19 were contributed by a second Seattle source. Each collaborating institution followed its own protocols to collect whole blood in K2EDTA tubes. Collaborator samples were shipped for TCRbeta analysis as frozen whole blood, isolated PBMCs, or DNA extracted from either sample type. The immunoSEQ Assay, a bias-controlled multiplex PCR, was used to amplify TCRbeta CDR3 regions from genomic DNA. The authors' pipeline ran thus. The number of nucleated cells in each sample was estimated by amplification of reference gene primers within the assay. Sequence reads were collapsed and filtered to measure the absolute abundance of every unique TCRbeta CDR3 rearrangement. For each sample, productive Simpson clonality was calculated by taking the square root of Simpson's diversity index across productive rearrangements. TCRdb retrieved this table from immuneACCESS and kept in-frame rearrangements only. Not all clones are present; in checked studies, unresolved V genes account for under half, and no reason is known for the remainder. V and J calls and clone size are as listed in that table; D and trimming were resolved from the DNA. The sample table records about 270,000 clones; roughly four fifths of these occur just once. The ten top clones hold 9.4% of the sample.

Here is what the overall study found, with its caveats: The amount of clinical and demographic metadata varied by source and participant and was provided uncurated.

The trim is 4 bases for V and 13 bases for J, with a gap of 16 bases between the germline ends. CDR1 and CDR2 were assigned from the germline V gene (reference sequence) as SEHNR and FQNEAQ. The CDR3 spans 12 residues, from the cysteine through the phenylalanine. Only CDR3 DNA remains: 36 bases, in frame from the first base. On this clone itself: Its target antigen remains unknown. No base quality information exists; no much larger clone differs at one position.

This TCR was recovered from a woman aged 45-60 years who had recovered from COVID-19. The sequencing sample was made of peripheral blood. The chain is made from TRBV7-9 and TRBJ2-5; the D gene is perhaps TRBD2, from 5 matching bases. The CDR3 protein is CASSSQDSPGYF. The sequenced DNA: TGTGCCAGCAGCTCCCAGGACTCCCCGGGGTACTTC.